This entry features one TCR beta chain sequence. The sample holds other DNA sequences that translate to the same CDR3. This specimen belongs to a study of blood T cell repertoires in COVID-19. The V gene end was trimmed by 0 bases and the J gene end by 2 bases; junction bases not matched to a gene: 3. This CDR3 contains 15 residues. Germline CDR1 reads SGHRS; CDR2 reads YFSETQ. Profiling relied on immunoSEQ multiplex PCR, and the TCRdb table lists in-frame clones only, not all of them. The sample comprises more than 70,000 clones, approximately 86% of which are singletons, and roughly 20% rests with the top ten.

The sample was peripheral blood. The TCR sequence derives from a woman over 75 with acute or convalescent COVID-19. The chain joins TRBV5-1 to TRBJ2-5, with 8 bases aligning to TRBD1. CDR3 loop: CASSLGGTGQETQYF. The CDR3 DNA reads TGCGCCAGCAGCTTGGGTGGGACAGGTCAAGAGACCCAGTACTTC.